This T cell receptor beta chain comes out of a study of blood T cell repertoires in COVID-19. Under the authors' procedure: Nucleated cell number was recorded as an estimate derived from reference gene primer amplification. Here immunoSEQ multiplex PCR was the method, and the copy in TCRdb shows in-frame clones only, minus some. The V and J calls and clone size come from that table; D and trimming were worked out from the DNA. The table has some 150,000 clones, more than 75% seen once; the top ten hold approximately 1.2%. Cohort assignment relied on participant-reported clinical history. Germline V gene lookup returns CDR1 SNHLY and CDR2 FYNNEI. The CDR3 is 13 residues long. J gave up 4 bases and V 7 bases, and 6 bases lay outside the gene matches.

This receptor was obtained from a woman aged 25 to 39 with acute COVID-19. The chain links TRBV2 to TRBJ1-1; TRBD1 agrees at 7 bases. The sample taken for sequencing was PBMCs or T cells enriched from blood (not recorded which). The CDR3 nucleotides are TGTGCCAGCACTTCAGGGGGGACCACTGAAGCTTTCTTT. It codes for CASTSGGTTEAFF.